The 9 T cell receptor beta chains below were found in one sample sequenced in a study of neoadjuvant anti-PD-1 for oral cavity cancer. The assay was immunoSEQ multiplex PCR, and TCRdb's table has in-frame clones only and misses some. The sample holds roughly 46,000 clones, 65% to 80% seen once. The time point denotes: after neoadjuvant nivolumab, at surgical resection. The input for sequencing was PBMCs, taken after nivolumab (anti-PD-1) treatment. The receptors originated from a person aged 35 to 85 with oral cavity squamous cell carcinoma.

The sample holds a few counts of this clone. The chain uses TRBV30 and TRBJ2-1; 16 nucleotides agree with TRBD2. Germline V gene data show CDR1 as GTSNPN and CDR2 as SVGIG (reference sequence). J lost 9 bases, V lost 2 bases, and 7 bases had no gene match. CDR3 length equals 16 residues. The CDR3 region has the DNA TGTGCCTGGAGTCCGGGACTAGCGGGAGGGTACGGTGAGCAGTTCTTC. It is translated as CAWSPGLAGGYGEQFF.

The chain is built from TRBV7-9 and TRBJ1-1, with a possible D match to TRBD1 (5 bases). Per germline, CDR1 SEHNR and CDR2 FQNEAQ (reference sequence). V was pared by 2 bases and J by 1 base, with 5 bases between. This CDR3 contains 13 residues. The CDR3 is CASSLQGNTEAFF. In DNA form, the CDR3 reads TGTGCCAGCAGCTTACAGGGGAACACTGAAGCTTTCTTT.

The V gene is TRBV4-2, the J gene TRBJ2-7, with 8 bases that match TRBD2. V lost 5 bases to trimming and J lost 3 bases; unmatched junction nucleotides: 15. This CDR3 contains 17 residues. From germline, CDR1 is LGHNA and CDR2 YNFKEQ. CDR3 nucleotides: TGTGCCAGCAGCTCCATTGTGGGTGAGCGGGGGAACTACGAGCAGTACTTC. Encoded protein: CASSSIVGERGNYEQYF.

The CDR3 here is CASSVGGRAADTQYF. The CDR3 region has the DNA TGTGCCAGCAGTGTCGGAGGCAGGGCCGCAGATACGCAGTATTTT. The chain couples TRBV6-4 to TRBJ2-3; D assignment may be TRBD1 or TRBD2 (5 bases each). The CDR3 extends over 15 amino acids. Germline loops: CDR1 MRHNA, CDR2 SNTAGT. The V end lost 4 bases, the J end lost 4 bases, and 15 bases lay between the germline ends.

The chain joins TRBV7-6 to TRBJ2-3; 8 nucleotides line up with TRBD1. Germline-derived CDR1 and CDR2 are SGHVS and FNYEAQ. The CDR3 loop spans 16 amino acids. V shed 1 base and J 1 base; nucleotides not matched to a gene: 4. The CDR3 is CASSLDRGIGTDTQYF. For the CDR3, the DNA is TGTGCCAGCAGCTTAGACAGGGGGATAGGCACAGATACGCAGTATTTT.

The rearrangement joins TRBV5-1 to TRBJ2-6; the match to TRBD1 covers 7 bases. V lost 5 bases and J lost 0; bases outside the gene matches: 17. Germline V gives CDR1 SGHRS, CDR2 YFSETQ. The CDR3 spans 20 residues. The CDR3 sequence is CASRNPTRDRGSSGANVLTF. The CDR3 DNA reads TGCGCCAGCAGAAACCCTACGAGGGACAGAGGTTCCTCTGGGGCCAACGTCCTGACTTTC.

This chain's CDR3 is CASSPGDRGSSVREKLFF. Here the CDR3 DNA reads TGTGCCAGCTCACCAGGGGACAGGGGGTCGTCGGTCAGGGAAAAACTGTTTTTT. This chain links TRBV18 with TRBJ1-4; 11 nucleotides match TRBD1. The CDR3 extends over 18 amino acids. CDR1 is KGHSH, CDR2 LQKENI, per germline. With 2 bases clipped from V and 8 bases from J, the junction kept 13 bases outside the gene matches.

V gene TRBV7-2 combines with J gene TRBJ2-7; no definite D call. This CDR3 has 11 residues. V shed 6 bases and J shed 2 bases, with 5 bases lying between them. Germline lookup yields CDR1 SGHTA and CDR2 FQGNSA. CDR3 DNA sequence: TGTGCCAGCAGTTTAACCTACGAGCAGTACTTC. It is translated as CASSLTYEQYF.

The chain is built from TRBV10-1 and TRBJ2-1, with D unresolved. There are 12 residues in the CDR3. V shed 11 bases and J shed 6 bases, with 14 bases lying between them. Germline V gives CDR1 WNHNN, CDR2 SYGVQD (reference sequence). CDR3 region: CAPSPAGNEQFF. The CDR3 DNA reads TGCGCCCCGAGCCCAGCCGGCAATGAGCAGTTCTTC.